What follows are 27 T cell receptor beta chains derived from one specimen sequenced in a study of blood T cell repertoires in COVID-19. TCRdb's copy holds only in-frame clones and misses some; the assay was immunoSEQ multiplex PCR. In the table there are about 220,000 clones, around 84% of which are singletons. Sequences were obtained from peripheral blood. These receptors all come from a woman aged 60-75 years who had recovered from COVID-19.

This chain joins TRBV3-1 (or the pseudogene TRBV3-2) and TRBJ1-1; D is unresolved. CDR1 and CDR2 (germline): LGHDT, YNNKEL (reference sequence). Trimming pared 3 bases from V and 0 bases from J, leaving 5 bases between. The CDR3 contains 13 residues. For the CDR3, the DNA is TGTGCCAGCAGCCAGGGCATGAACACTGAAGCTTTCTTT. Amino acids: CASSQGMNTEAFF.

The V and J genes are TRBV7-8 and TRBJ1-6, with D perhaps matching TRBD1 (5 bases). V dropped 3 bases and J dropped 5 bases, with 11 bases sitting between them. Germline CDR1 reads SGHVS; CDR2 reads FQNEAQ. The CDR3 spans 15 residues. The CDR3 loop reads CASSFSAGNNSPLHF. The CDR3 DNA follows: TGTGCCAGCAGCTTCTCGGCAGGGAATAATTCACCCCTCCACTTT.

In nucleotides, the CDR3 is TGTGCCACCAGTGATCCGCAGGCGGGGGGGTTTGAGCAGTTCTTC. Protein product: CATSDPQAGGFEQFF. This chain links TRBV24-1 with TRBJ2-1; 9 bases fit TRBD2. After removal of 3 bases from V and 9 bases from J, the junction contained 8 bases not matched to a gene. CDR3 length: 15 amino acids. Germline CDR1 and CDR2: KGHDR and SFDVKD.

The chain recombines TRBV19 with TRBJ1-5; the match to TRBD1 covers 7 bases. The V and J ends lost 8 bases and 3 bases, in that order; junction bases with no gene match: 7. CDR3 length: 14 residues. Germline CDR1 reads LNHDA; CDR2 reads SQIVND (reference sequence). DNA of the CDR3: TGTGCCAGTGACCGGGACAGATTCAATCAGCCCCAGCATTTT. This encodes CASDRDRFNQPQHF.

The V and J genes are TRBV2 and TRBJ2-5; weak D call: TRBD1 (6 bases). V dropped 8 bases and J dropped 2 bases, with 9 bases sitting between them. CDR3 size: 12 residues. Germline CDR1 and CDR2: SNHLY and FYNNEI. The CDR3 sequence is CASGQNQETQYF. Written as DNA, the CDR3 is TGTGCCAGCGGACAGAATCAAGAGACCCAGTACTTC.

The V gene is TRBV7-8, the J gene TRBJ1-2; a weak D match, TRBD1 (5 bases). Germline V gene data show CDR1 as SGHVS and CDR2 as FQNEAQ. The CDR3 sequence is 16 residues long. V shed 5 bases and J shed 4 bases, with 20 bases lying between them. The CDR3 is CASSTREGRVGYGYTF. The CDR3 DNA sequence: TGTGCCAGCAGCACCCGGGAGGGGCGGGTCGGCTATGGCTACACCTTC.

V and J are TRBV5-6 and TRBJ1-2; 8 bases fit TRBD1. Germline V gives CDR1 SGHDT, CDR2 YYEEEE. This CDR3 has 17 residues. The ends lost 3 bases at V and 5 bases at J; junction bases unmatched: 15. CDR3 in amino acids: CASSWTGYALLRYGYTF. In DNA form, the CDR3 reads TGTGCCAGCAGCTGGACAGGGTACGCCTTGTTACGTTATGGCTACACCTTC.

This rearrangement joins TRBV20-1 to TRBJ2-3; D is unclear. Trimming took 5 bases from V and 0 from J, leaving 3 bases between them. The CDR3 covers 11 residues. Germline V gene lookup returns CDR1 DFQATT and CDR2 SNEGSKA (reference sequence). The chain's CDR3 is CSAESTDTQYF. For the CDR3, the DNA is TGCAGTGCTGAGAGCACAGATACGCAGTATTTT.

The CDR3 here is CASSVTGYGTDTQYF. CDR3 coding DNA: TGTGCCAGCAGCGTGACAGGGTACGGCACAGATACGCAGTATTTT. This chain joins TRBV11-3 and TRBJ2-3, with TRBD1 matching 7 bases. V lost 5 bases and J lost 1; bases outside the gene matches: 6. CDR1 is SGHNT, CDR2 YENEEA, per germline. The CDR3 has 15 amino acids. The full variable domain, in which reference TRBV11-3 and TRBJ2-3 provide the parts outside the CDR3, is EAGVVQSPRYKIIEKKQPVAFWCNPISGHNTLYWYLQNLGQGPELLIRYENEEAVDDSQLPKDRFSAERLKGVDSTLKIQPAELGDSAVYLCASSVTGYGTDTQYFGPGTRLTVL.

The rearrangement links TRBV9 to TRBJ2-1; 12 nucleotides line up with TRBD2. Germline lookup yields CDR1 SGDLS and CDR2 YYNGEE. The CDR3 covers 15 residues. With 2 bases clipped from V and 7 bases from J, the junction kept 4 bases outside the gene matches. The CDR3: CASSVTSGGMNEQFF. Here the CDR3 DNA reads TGTGCCAGCAGCGTTACTAGCGGGGGGATGAATGAGCAGTTCTTC.

This clone was counted once. CDR3 DNA: TGTGCCAGCAGCTCGGCCCTCATGAGGGAGCAGTACTTC. Amino acid sequence: CASSSALMREQYF. This chain links TRBV7-9 with TRBJ2-7; D unclear. The V gene lost 4 bases and the J gene lost 7 bases, with 14 bases spanning the gap. Germline-derived CDR1 and CDR2 are SEHNR and FQNEAQ (reference sequence). This CDR3 region has 13 residues.

The chain joins TRBV5-4 to TRBJ2-7; D possibly corresponds to TRBD2 (5 bases). CDR3 length: 13 amino acids. Germline CDR1 is SGHNT and CDR2 is YYREEE (reference sequence). The V end was cut by 4 bases, the J end by 6 bases, with 14 bases between. The CDR3 loop reads CASSPGYSGEQYF. CDR3 coding DNA: TGTGCCAGCAGCCCGGGGTACTCGGGCGAGCAGTACTTC.

The chain carries TRBV7-3 and TRBJ2-7; TRBD1 matches at 8 bases. The CDR3 is 15 amino acids. With V trimmed by 5 bases and J by 2 bases, 8 bases remained unmatched. Germline loops: CDR1 SGHTA, CDR2 FQGTGA. For the CDR3, the DNA is TGTGCCAGCAGCCTCAATCCGGGACAGGCCTACGAGCAGTACTTC. Protein: CASSLNPGQAYEQYF.

The chain joins TRBV30 to TRBJ1-2; possible D gene TRBD1, 6 bases. CDR3 length: 13 amino acids. The germline V and J ends were trimmed by 3 bases and 0 bases, with 8 bases remaining between them. Germline assignment: CDR1 GTSNPN and CDR2 SVGIG (reference sequence). The CDR3 is CAWRAGANYGYTF. The CDR3 coding sequence is TGTGCCTGGAGGGCAGGGGCTAACTATGGCTACACCTTC.

The rearrangement links TRBV11-1 to TRBJ1-1; 10 positions match TRBD1. The length of the CDR3 is 16 residues. Trimming took 0 bases from V and 6 from J; bases not matched to a gene: 7. Germline V lookup: CDR1 SGHAT, CDR2 FQDESV (reference sequence). The chain's CDR3 is CASSLAPGQGYPEAFF. The CDR3 DNA reads as TGTGCCAGCAGCTTAGCACCGGGACAGGGGTATCCTGAAGCTTTCTTT.

The chain has TRBV7-2 and TRBJ1-5; D is unresolved. The CDR3 contains 12 residues. Per germline, CDR1 SGHTA and CDR2 FQGNSA. V was shortened by 9 bases and J by 0 bases, with 6 bases between the two germline ends. As DNA, the CDR3 is TGTGCCAGTTCCAATAGCAATCAGCCCCAGCATTTT. The encoded protein is CASSNSNQPQHF.

This sequence joins TRBV5-1 and TRBJ2-3; D is uncertain. The V gene's germline CDR1 is SGHRS and CDR2 YFSETQ. There are 15 residues in the CDR3. With 0 bases removed from V and 4 bases from J, the gap between germline ends came to 12 bases. The CDR3 loop reads CASSLDLGLPDTQYF. DNA of the CDR3: TGCGCCAGCAGCTTGGATTTGGGCCTCCCAGATACGCAGTATTTT.

The chain has TRBV30 and TRBJ1-6, with 7 bases that match TRBD1. The V gene's germline CDR1 is GTSNPN and CDR2 SVGIG (reference sequence). This CDR3 has 15 residues. V shed 2 bases and J 7 bases; nucleotides not matched to a gene: 8. The CDR3 spells CAWSPPGQKNSPLHF. Here the CDR3 DNA reads TGTGCCTGGAGTCCCCCGGGACAGAAGAATTCACCCCTCCACTTT.

The V gene is TRBV9, the J gene TRBJ2-7; D might be TRBD1 (5 bases). Trimming shortened V by 0 bases and J by 5 bases, and 12 bases separated the two germline ends. The CDR3 is 14 amino acids. Germline V gives CDR1 SGDLS, CDR2 YYNGEE. In DNA, the CDR3 is TGTGCCAGCAGCGTAGGAGCAGGGTGGGACGAGCAGTACTTC. It translates to CASSVGAGWDEQYF.

V gene TRBV11-2 combines with J gene TRBJ1-1; no firm D call. The CDR3 consists of 14 residues. From germline, CDR1 is SGHAT and CDR2 FQNNGV. V shed 2 bases and J shed 1 base, with 8 bases lying between them. CDR3 region: CASSLPYQNTEAFF. In nucleotides, the CDR3 is TGTGCCAGCAGCTTACCCTACCAGAACACTGAAGCTTTCTTT.

The chain links TRBV4-1 to TRBJ1-2; TRBD1 aligns across 9 bases. The germline V gene encodes CDR1 MGHRA and CDR2 YSYEKL. Trimming removed 3 bases from V and 4 bases from J; junction bases left unmatched: 6. The CDR3 is 15 residues long. CDR3 in amino acids: CASSHPGQGVYGYTF. The CDR3 DNA reads as TGCGCCAGCAGCCACCCGGGACAGGGCGTCTATGGCTACACCTTC.

This sequence joins TRBV6-6 and TRBJ1-2; the D gene is possibly TRBD1 (6 bases). Germline lookup yields CDR1 MNHNY and CDR2 SVGAGI (reference sequence). This CDR3 region has 15 residues. Trimming removed 2 bases from V and 0 bases from J, with 10 bases in between. This chain's CDR3 is CASSYRDTSNYGYTF. The CDR3 DNA sequence: TGTGCCAGCAGTTACCGGGACACATCTAACTATGGCTACACCTTC.

CDR3 nucleotide sequence: TGTGCCAGCAGCGCCGGGACAGTATTCTATGGCTACACCTTC. The encoded protein is CASSAGTVFYGYTF. The chain is built from TRBV9 and TRBJ1-2; 7 positions agree with TRBD1. Germline CDR1 and CDR2: SGDLS and YYNGEE. This CDR3 spans 14 amino acids. V shed 3 bases and J 4 bases; nucleotides not matched to a gene: 6.

The gene calls are TRBV9 and TRBJ2-7, with 9 nucleotides matching TRBD1. With 5 bases clipped from V and 6 bases from J, the junction kept 9 bases outside the gene matches. This CDR3 is built from 14 residues. Germline CDR1 reads SGDLS; CDR2 reads YYNGEE. CDR3: CASSVGQGDGEQYF. The CDR3 nucleotides are TGTGCCAGCAGTGTGGGACAGGGTGACGGCGAGCAGTACTTC.

The gene calls are TRBV5-1 and TRBJ1-1, with D possibly TRBD1 on 5 matching bases. CDR1 is SGHRS and CDR2 is YFSETQ in the germline V gene. Trimming stripped 1 base from V and 7 bases from J, with 14 bases between. The CDR3 runs to 14 residues. The DNA of the CDR3 is TGCGCCAGCAGCTTGCAGGGCTTGGGTCTTGAAGCTTTCTTT. Protein sequence: CASSLQGLGLEAFF.

The chain joins TRBV18 to TRBJ1-2; TRBD1 aligns across 7 bases. The germline gives CDR1 KGHSH, CDR2 LQKENI. CDR3 length equals 13 residues. With V trimmed by 3 bases and J by 8 bases, 6 bases remained unmatched. Here the CDR3 DNA reads TGTGCCAGCTCACCGGACAGGTCGGAAGGCTACACCTTC. It codes for CASSPDRSEGYTF. Full variable domain (outside the CDR3, taken from reference TRBV18 and TRBJ1-2): NAGVMQNPRHLVRRRGQEARLRCSPMKGHSHVYWYRQLPEEGLKFMVYLQKENIIDESGMPKERFSAEFPKEGPSILRIQQVVRGDSAAYFCASSPDRSEGYTFGSGTRLTVV.

This clone has a handful of counts. V and J are TRBV6-1 and TRBJ1-2, with D perhaps matching TRBD1 (5 bases). This CDR3 has 15 amino acids. Trimming shortened V by 2 bases and J by 7 bases, and 17 bases separated the two germline ends. The germline V gene encodes CDR1 MNHNS and CDR2 SASEGT. The CDR3 here is CASSEMTVVLSGYTF. In DNA, the CDR3 is TGTGCCAGCAGTGAAATGACAGTGGTCCTATCTGGCTACACCTTC.